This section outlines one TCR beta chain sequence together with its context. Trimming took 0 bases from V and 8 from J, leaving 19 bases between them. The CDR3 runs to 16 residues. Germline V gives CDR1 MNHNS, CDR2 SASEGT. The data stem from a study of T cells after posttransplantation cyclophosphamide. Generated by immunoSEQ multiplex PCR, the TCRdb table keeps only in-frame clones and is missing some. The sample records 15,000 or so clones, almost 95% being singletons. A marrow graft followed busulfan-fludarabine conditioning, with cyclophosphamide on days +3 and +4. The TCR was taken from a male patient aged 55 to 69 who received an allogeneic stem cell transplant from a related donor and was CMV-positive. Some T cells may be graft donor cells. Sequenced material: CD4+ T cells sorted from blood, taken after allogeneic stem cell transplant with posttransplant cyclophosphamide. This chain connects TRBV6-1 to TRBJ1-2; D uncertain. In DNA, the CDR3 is TGTGCCAGCAGTGAAGCGCTTTTCGATCGGTCAGCGGGCTACACCTTC. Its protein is CASSEALFDRSAGYTF.